This T cell receptor (beta chain) was retrieved from a study of molecular identifiers for immune sequencing clone quantification. This clonotype was recorded at least ten times. With 3 bases clipped from V and 5 bases from J, the junction kept 9 bases outside the gene matches. The CDR3 has 16 residues. CDR1 is ENHRY and CDR2 is SYGVKD in the germline V gene. The authors built bulk TCR libraries by previously described methods with listed TCR primers. TCRdb redid the calling of the PCR reads with MiXCR, one entry per CDR3 protein. The sample lists under 650,000 distinct CDR3 sequences; approximately 20% were seen once.

Sequencing was carried out using naive CD8+ T cells from blood, with Jurkat cell RNA spiked in. Subset noted: FACS-sorted CD8+CD4-CCR7+CD45RA+ naive T cells. V gene TRBV10-3 combines with J gene TRBJ1-1, with 10 bases that match TRBD1. The source of this sequence is a human donor in good health. Some libraries in this study had Jurkat cell RNA spiked in. The DNA of the CDR3 is TGTGCCATCAGTGACCGGGACAGGGGCCCCGGGACTGAAGCTTTCTTT. Its translation: CAISDRDRGPGTEAFF.